This TCR beta chain was captured in a study of blood T cell repertoires in COVID-19. In the study overall: From T cells, B-cell-depleted T cells, or PBMCs came the material, which was cDNA or gDNA.

Authors' analysis steps: From reference gene primer amplification, estimates of nucleated cell counts were derived. Sequencing was performed with immunoSEQ multiplex PCR; in TCRdb, only in-frame clones are kept and a portion is missing. V, J and clone size are those of that table, while D and trimming were read from the DNA. The sample has about 52,000 clones, more than 85% seen once; the top ten hold more than 15%. Only a few counts were recorded for this clone. Trimming cost V 2 bases and J 4 bases, with 9 bases left between them. The CDR3 covers 15 residues. Germline V gives CDR1 SGHTA, CDR2 FQGNSA.

The chain has TRBV7-2 and TRBJ2-6, with no clear D. The TCR originated in a human donor with active COVID-19. The donor label of this sample is uncertain. Sequencing input: peripheral blood. The CDR3 nucleotides read TGTGCCAGCAGCTTAATGGGCTCCGGGGCCAACGTCCTGACTTTC. Its protein product is CASSLMGSGANVLTF.